This T cell receptor (beta chain) was profiled in a study of T cells in pancreatic ductal adenocarcinoma. This clone was observed once. The antigen is unknown. Study-wide findings and caveats: Mean clonality was approximately 0.12 in tumors and around 0.068 in blood, not significantly different. Tumor-versus-blood clonality comparisons may be biased toward lower tumor diversity. Tumor samples had fewer productive templates and approximately 8-fold fewer unique clonotypes than blood.

The CDR3 contains 14 residues. Trimming took off 1 base at V and 5 bases at J, with 6 bases between the two ends. CDR1 and CDR2 from the germline V gene are LGHNA and YSLEER. Measured with immunoSEQ multiplex PCR; TCRdb has only the in-frame clones, and not every one. The data show roughly 11,000 clones, with roughly 89% seen just once and roughly 18% held by the top ten. The selected patients with pancreatic ductal adenocarcinoma had surgery but no neoadjuvant therapy. Source material: PBMCs. The sequence was collected from a human donor with pancreatic ductal adenocarcinoma. This rearrangement joins TRBV4-3 to TRBJ1-6; D remains ambiguous. CDR3 sequence reads: CASSQGLHNSPLHF. In DNA, the CDR3 is TGCGCCAGCAGCCAAGGACTACATAATTCACCCCTCCACTTT.